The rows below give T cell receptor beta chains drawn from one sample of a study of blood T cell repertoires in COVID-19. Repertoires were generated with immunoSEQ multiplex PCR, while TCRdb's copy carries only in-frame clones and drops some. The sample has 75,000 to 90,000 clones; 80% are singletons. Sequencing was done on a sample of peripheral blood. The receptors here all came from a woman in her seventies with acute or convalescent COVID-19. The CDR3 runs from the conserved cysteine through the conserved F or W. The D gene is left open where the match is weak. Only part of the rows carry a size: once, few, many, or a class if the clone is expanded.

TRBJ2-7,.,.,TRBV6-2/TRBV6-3,TGTGCCAGCAGCCCCCGGCACCAGGGTTACTACGAGCAGTACTTC,CASSPRHQGYYEQYF
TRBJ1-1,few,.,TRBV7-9,TGTGCCAGCAGCTTATTCCCCACCAGGGAGGTCGCTGAAGCTTTCTTT,CASSLFPTREVAEAFF
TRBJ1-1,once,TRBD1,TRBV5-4,TGTGCCAGCAGCTTCCCGGGACAGGGGATGAACACTGAAGCTTTCTTT,CASSFPGQGMNTEAFF
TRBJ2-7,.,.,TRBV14,TGTGCCAGCAGCCCGGGACTTCTACAGTACTTC,CASSPGLLQYF
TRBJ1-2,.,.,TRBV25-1,TGTGCCAGCAGCGCTTCGGGGGATTCCTATGGCTACACCTTC,CASSASGDSYGYTF
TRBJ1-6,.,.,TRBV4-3,TGCGCCAGCAGCCAAGAGGGTGCGGGGAATTCACCCCTCCACTTT,CASSQEGAGNSPLHF
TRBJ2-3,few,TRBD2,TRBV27,TGTGCCACCCAGACTAGCGGGGGGACAGATACGCAGTATTTT,CATQTSGGTDTQYF
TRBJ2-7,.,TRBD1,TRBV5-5,TGTGCCAGCAGCGCTCGACAGGGGGCTTACGAGCAGTACTTC,CASSARQGAYEQYF
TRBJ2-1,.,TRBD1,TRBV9,TGTGCCAGCAGCGTGGATGACAGGGGCGGCTACAATGAGCAGTTCTTC,CASSVDDRGGYNEQFF
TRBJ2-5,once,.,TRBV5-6,TGTGCCAGCAGCTTGGTAGGGGGGGGCACCCAAGAGACCCAGTACTTC,CASSLVGGGTQETQYF
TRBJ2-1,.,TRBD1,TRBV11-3,TGTGCCAGCAGCTTAGGCCAACAGGGGTACAATGAGCAGTTCTTC,CASSLGQQGYNEQFF
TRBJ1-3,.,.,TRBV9,TGTGCCAGCAGCGCAGACCCTCACAGGGCTGGAAACACCATATATTTT,CASSADPHRAGNTIYF
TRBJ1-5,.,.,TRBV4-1,TGCCCCAGCAGCCGCCAAGGGGGTCAGCCCCAGCATTTT,CPSSRQGGQPQHF
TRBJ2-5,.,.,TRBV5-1,TGCGCCAGCAGCCTCCATAGACAGGAAGAGACCCAGTACTTC,CASSLHRQEETQYF
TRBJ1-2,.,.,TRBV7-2,TGTGCCAGCAGCTCAGGGTACGGCTACACCTTC,CASSSGYGYTF
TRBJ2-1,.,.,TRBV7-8,TGTGCCAGCAGCTTCGGTTATTACGATGAGCAGTTCTTC,CASSFGYYDEQFF
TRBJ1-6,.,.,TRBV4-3,TGCGCCAGCAGCCAAGATCCCGGGACAAATAATTCACCCCTCCACTTT,CASSQDPGTNNSPLHF
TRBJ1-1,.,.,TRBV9,TGTGCCAGCAGCGAGGGAGGGGGTGAAGCTTTCTTT,CASSEGGGEAFF
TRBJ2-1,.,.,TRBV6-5,TGTGCCAGCAGGCGAGACATTAACTCCTACAATGAGCAGTTCTTC,CASRRDINSYNEQFF
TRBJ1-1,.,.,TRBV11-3,TGTGCCAGCAGCTCCTGGCGGGGTTCGAACACTGAAGCTTTCTTT,CASSSWRGSNTEAFF
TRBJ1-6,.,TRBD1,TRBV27,TGTGCCAGCAGTTTAACACCCCCACAGGGGGCGAATTCACCCCTCCACTTT,CASSLTPPQGANSPLHF
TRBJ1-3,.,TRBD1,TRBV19,TGTGCCATTGGGACAGGGAAAAACACCATATATTTT,CAIGTGKNTIYF
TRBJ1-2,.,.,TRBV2,TGTGCCAGCAGTCAAGCAACTGGCGGGTACGGCTACACCTTC,CASSQATGGYGYTF
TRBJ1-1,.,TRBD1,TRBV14,TGTGCCAGCAGCGACCTCGGACAGGGAAACACTGAAGCTTTCTTT,CASSDLGQGNTEAFF
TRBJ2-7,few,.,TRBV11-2,TGTGCCAGCAGCTTAGACTCTTCCTTCTATGAAAACCAGTACTTC,CASSLDSSFYENQYF
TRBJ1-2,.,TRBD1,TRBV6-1,TGTGCCAGCAGTTGGTCCGCCGGGACAGCCTATGGCTACACCTTC,CASSWSAGTAYGYTF